The 28 T cell receptor beta chains below come from one sample, sequenced in a study of T-cell reconstitution after alpha-beta-depleted transplantation in children. Using unique molecular identifiers, the investigators prepared the TCRbeta library. TCRdb recomputed calls from the PCR reads with MiXCR, one row per CDR3 protein. Here the sample spans tens of thousands of distinct CDR3 sequences, roughly 50% being singletons. Sequenced here: peripheral blood, sampled before TCRalphabeta/CD19-depleted stem cell transplant. The receptors originated from a boy under two years old with SCID, due to receive a stem cell transplant.

This clonotype was observed at least ten times. This chain connects TRBV2 to TRBJ2-2, with TRBD2 as a possible D gene (6 bases). Trimming removed 7 bases at V and 2 bases at J, with 11 bases between. Germline V gene sequence: CDR1 SNHLY, CDR2 FYNNEI. CDR3 length equals 14 residues. The CDR3 loop reads CASTIAANTGELFF. The CDR3 nucleotides are TGTGCCAGCACCATAGCGGCTAACACCGGGGAGCTGTTTTTT. Full variable domain (missing parts from reference TRBV2 and TRBJ2-2): EPEVTQTPSHQVTQMGQEVILRCVPISNHLYFYWYRQILGQKVEFLVSFYNNEISEKSEIFDDQFSVERPDGSNFTLKIRSTKLEDSAMYFCASTIAANTGELFFGEGSRLTVL.

V is TRBV28 and J is TRBJ2-5; TRBD2 matches 7 bases. With 6 bases clipped from V and 7 bases from J, the junction kept 11 bases outside the gene matches. The CDR3 contains 14 residues. Germline V gene lookup returns CDR1 MDHEN and CDR2 SYDVKM. CDR3 bases: TGTGCCAGCAGCGGGACCCGGGGGGTTAGGACCCAGTACTTC. Its translation: CASSGTRGVRTQYF.

The chain combines TRBV6-4 with TRBJ2-3; 12 bases align to TRBD2. The CDR3 covers 14 residues. CDR1 and CDR2 from the germline V gene are MRHNA and SNTAGT. Germline trimming cut 4 bases from V and 4 bases from J; bases unmatched to any gene: 0. CDR3 sequence: CASSASGGADTQYF. CDR3 nucleotide sequence: TGTGCCAGCAGTGCTAGCGGGGGGGCAGATACGCAGTATTTT.

This clonotype was recorded a few times. V usage is TRBV12-3 or TRBV12-4 and J usage is TRBJ2-7, with D tentatively TRBD2 (5 bases). V lost 4 bases and J 2 bases, leaving 6 bases between the germline ends. The CDR3 spans 12 residues. The CDR3 protein is CASSSGAYEQYF. The CDR3 DNA reads as TGTGCCAGCAGTTCCGGGGCCTACGAGCAGTACTTC.

There are a few counts of this clonotype. The rearrangement joins TRBV5-1 to TRBJ1-1; TRBD1 is a possible D gene (5 bases). V gave up 0 bases and J gave up 5 bases, with 11 bases separating them. CDR1 and CDR2 (germline): SGHRS, YFSETQ. The CDR3 length is 14 residues. Here the CDR3 reads CASSLEGRLTEAFF. CDR3 in DNA: TGCGCCAGCAGCTTGGAGGGGCGTTTGACTGAAGCTTTCTTT.

With regard to this clonotype: A much larger clone differs by one base, so this may be a read error. The chain joins TRBV27 to TRBJ2-3; 8 bases are a match to TRBD2. Germline V gene sequence: CDR1 MNHEY, CDR2 SMNVEV (reference sequence). The V segment lost 2 bases and the J segment 1 base; nucleotides outside the gene matches: 5. The CDR3 contains 16 residues. Here the CDR3 DNA reads TGTGCCAGCAGTTTAGCCCTAGCGGGCTGCACAGATACGCAGTATTTT. This gives the protein CASSLALAGCTDTQYF.

V usage is TRBV6-4 and J usage is TRBJ2-2, with TRBD2 matching 10 bases. The CDR3 sequence is 14 residues long. V was pared by 6 bases and J by 5 bases, with 3 bases of the junction left unmatched. The germline V gene has CDR1 MRHNA and CDR2 SNTAGT. CDR3 in DNA: TGTGCCAGCAGCGGGACTAGCGAAACCGGGGAGCTGTTTTTT. This encodes CASSGTSETGELFF.

The chain recombines TRBV4-1 with TRBJ2-7, with 14 bases aligning to TRBD2. V lost 4 bases, J lost 3 bases, and 11 bases stayed unmatched. The CDR3 length is 18 residues. Germline lookup yields CDR1 MGHRA and CDR2 YSYEKL. DNA of the CDR3: TGCGCCAGCAGCCGACAGGGGAACGGACTAGCGGGGGGCTACGAGCAGTACTTC. This translates into CASSRQGNGLAGGYEQYF.

This clonotype showed up just a few times. One end of the junction is discordant with germline, which a read error may explain. This chain connects TRBV5-6 to TRBJ1-5; D is perhaps TRBD1 (5 bases). The V gene's germline CDR1 is SGHDT and CDR2 YYEEEE. This CDR3 spans 14 amino acids. In nucleotides, the CDR3 is TGTGCCAGCAGCTCCAGTCAGGGCAATCAACCCCAGCATTTT. It is translated as CASSSSQGNQPQHF.

The chain is built from TRBV12-3 or TRBV12-4 and TRBJ1-2; TRBD1 might be the D (6 bases). V was clipped by 5 bases and J by 4 bases, with 11 bases between them. This CDR3 is built from 13 residues. Here the CDR3 reads CASSLGQFYGYTF. The CDR3 DNA reads as TGTGCCAGCAGTCTCGGACAGTTCTATGGCTACACCTTC.

The chain combines TRBV5-6 with TRBJ2-4; D gene unclear. This CDR3 is 12 amino acids long. V was cut by 3 bases and J by 3 bases, with 4 bases left in between. Germline CDR1 reads SGHDT; CDR2 reads YYEEEE. The CDR3 loop reads CASSSNKNIQYF. CDR3 DNA sequence: TGTGCCAGCAGCTCAAACAAAAACATTCAGTACTTC.

The chain recombines TRBV7-9 with TRBJ2-7, with TRBD2 as a possible D gene (6 bases). The V gene's germline CDR1 is SEHNR and CDR2 FQNEAQ (reference sequence). V dropped 5 bases and J dropped 6 bases, with 14 bases sitting between them. This CDR3 has 13 residues. CDR3: CASSPQEGAEQYF. The CDR3 bases are TGTGCCAGCAGCCCCCAGGAGGGAGCCGAGCAGTACTTC.

This clonotype was seen many times. V is TRBV29-1 and J is TRBJ2-3; D could derive from TRBD1 or TRBD2 (5 bases each). This CDR3 spans 12 amino acids. Germline lookup yields CDR1 SQVTM and CDR2 ANQGSEA. V gave up 3 bases and J gave up 8 bases, with 12 bases separating them. CDR3 protein: CSVDGAWGTQYF. CDR3 in DNA: TGCAGCGTTGACGGGGCTTGGGGTACGCAGTATTTT.

The chain couples TRBV6-5 to TRBJ2-7; D is unclear. The CDR3 consists of 11 residues. Germline CDR1 MNHEY, CDR2 SVGAGI. The germline V and J ends were trimmed by 10 bases and 3 bases, with 10 bases remaining between them. The CDR3 sequence: CATGWGYEQYF. In DNA form, the CDR3 reads TGTGCCACCGGGTGGGGCTACGAGCAGTACTTC.

The rearrangement links TRBV5-6 to TRBJ2-3, with 15 bases identical to TRBD2. This CDR3 has 16 residues. The germline V gene encodes CDR1 SGHDT and CDR2 YYEEEE. Trimming removed 4 bases from V and 6 bases from J; junction bases left unmatched: 6. CDR3 loop: CASSLRTSGGADTQYF. The CDR3 region has the DNA TGTGCCAGCAGCCTTCGGACTAGCGGGGGGGCCGATACGCAGTATTTT.

This clonotype was seen a few times. The rearrangement links TRBV7-9 to TRBJ2-7; no clear D gene. Trimming removed 3 bases from V and 12 bases from J, with 15 bases in between. The CDR3 covers 12 residues. The germline V gene has CDR1 SEHNR and CDR2 FQNEAQ (reference sequence). This CDR3 reads CASSFLKEQAYF. The CDR3 DNA reads as TGTGCCAGCAGCTTCCTAAAGGAGCAGGCGTACTTC.

The chain combines TRBV19 with TRBJ2-3; 12 nucleotides match TRBD2. The V gene end was trimmed by 5 bases and the J gene end by 2 bases; junction bases not matched to a gene: 5. Germline loops: CDR1 LNHDA, CDR2 SQIVND (reference sequence). The CDR3 spans 16 residues. The CDR3 spells CASSVTSGGITDTQYF. CDR3 coding DNA: TGTGCCAGTAGTGTTACTAGCGGGGGGATCACAGATACGCAGTATTTT.

Here the CDR3 DNA reads TGTGCCAGCAGCCCCACAGGGGGGGCTAACTATGGCTACACCTTC. Translating it yields CASSPTGGANYGYTF. The chain couples TRBV7-3 to TRBJ1-2; TRBD1 matches 8 bases. This CDR3 contains 15 residues. The V segment lost 5 bases and the J segment 0 bases; nucleotides outside the gene matches: 5. CDR1 is SGHTA, CDR2 FQGTGA, per germline.

The chain recombines TRBV5-1 with TRBJ2-7; no firm D call. There are 14 residues in the CDR3. The germline V gene has CDR1 SGHRS and CDR2 YFSETQ. The ends were cut back, 0 bases at V and 3 bases at J, with 10 bases in the middle. CDR3 bases: TGCGCCAGCAGCTTGGATAGCAGGCACTACGAGCAGTACTTC. It specifies CASSLDSRHYEQYF.

This clonotype was seen a few times. This rearrangement joins TRBV20-1 to TRBJ2-3; possibly TRBD1 or TRBD2 for D (6 bases each). The CDR3 is made up of 14 amino acids. V lost 6 bases, J lost 1 base, and 14 bases lay in between. Per germline, CDR1 DFQATT and CDR2 SNEGSKA (reference sequence). This CDR3 reads CSALSRGRTDTQYF. The CDR3 nucleotides are TGCAGTGCCCTGAGCCGGGGGCGCACAGATACGCAGTATTTT.

This clonotype has a handful of counts. The chain couples TRBV6-2 or TRBV6-3 to TRBJ2-3; 7 nucleotides line up with TRBD2. CDR3 length equals 17 residues. With 0 bases clipped from V and 3 bases from J, the junction kept 9 bases outside the gene matches. Germline V lookup: CDR1 MNHEY, CDR2 SVGEGT. CDR3 sequence: CASSYSSSGFITDTQYF. CDR3 bases: TGTGCCAGCAGTTACTCGTCTAGCGGATTCATAACAGATACGCAGTATTTT.

This clonotype was counted ten times or more. The chain combines TRBV20-1 with TRBJ2-1; D gene unclear. V lost 3 bases and J lost 0, with 12 bases in between. Germline CDR1 reads DFQATT; CDR2 reads SNEGSKA (reference sequence). This CDR3 is 15 amino acids long. As DNA, the CDR3 is TGCAGTGCTAGTGGTGGGCAGAGCTCCTACAATGAGCAGTTCTTC. Translating gives CSASGGQSSYNEQFF.

The CDR3 protein is CASSFLAGSQNTEAFF. Here the CDR3 DNA reads TGTGCCAGCAGCTTCCTAGCGGGCAGTCAGAACACTGAAGCTTTCTTT. J is TRBJ1-1 and V is TRBV7-2; D gene ambiguous. CDR1 SGHTA and CDR2 FQGNSA come from the germline V gene. The CDR3 is 16 residues long. V shed 3 bases and J shed 1 base, with 15 bases lying between them.

This chain joins TRBV20-1 and TRBJ2-7, with unresolved D. Germline V CDR1 and CDR2: DFQATT, SNEGSKA (reference sequence). V lost 3 bases to trimming and J lost 0 bases, with 9 bases between them. This CDR3 is built from 13 residues. The CDR3, as DNA: TGCAGTGCTAGCATTGATGCCTCCTACGAGCAGTACTTC. The encoded protein is CSASIDASYEQYF.

The rearrangement links TRBV20-1 to TRBJ2-1, with 13 nucleotides matching TRBD2. The germline V gene has CDR1 DFQATT and CDR2 SNEGSKA (reference sequence). V lost 6 bases to trimming and J lost 6 bases; unmatched junction nucleotides: 8. The CDR3 covers 15 residues. CDR3 nucleotides: TGCAGTGCCCCCACTAGCGGGGGGGCCGGCAATGAGCAGTTCTTC. Encoded protein: CSAPTSGGAGNEQFF.

As DNA, the CDR3 is TGTGCCAGCAGCCGACAGGGGGGAGGTGGAAACACCATATATTTT. This encodes CASSRQGGGGNTIYF. This chain connects TRBV7-2 to TRBJ1-3; the match to TRBD1 covers 9 bases. The CDR3 is 15 residues long. Looked up from germline, CDR1 is SGHTA and CDR2 is FQGNSA. V lost 5 bases and J lost 3; bases outside the gene matches: 5. The full variable domain, with the rest looked up from reference TRBV7-2 and TRBJ1-3, is GAGVSQSPSNKVTEKGKDVELRCDPISGHTALYWYRQSLGQGLEFLIYFQGNSAPDKSGLPSDRFSAERTGGSVSTLTIQRTQQEDSAVYLCASSRQGGGGNTIYFGEGSWLTVV.

This clonotype occurred many times. The V and J genes are TRBV7-9 and TRBJ1-2; a possible D gene is TRBD1 (5 bases). Germline V gene sequence: CDR1 SEHNR, CDR2 FQNEAQ (reference sequence). Trimming cost V 0 bases and J 8 bases, with 13 bases left between them. This CDR3 comprises 14 residues. CDR3 residues: CASSLAGTSDGYTF. CDR3 sequence (DNA): TGTGCCAGCAGCTTAGCTGGGACGAGTGACGGCTACACCTTC. Using reference TRBV7-9 and TRBJ1-2 for the parts outside the CDR3, the full variable domain is DTGVSQNPRHKITKRGQNVTFRCDPISEHNRLYWYRQTLGQGPEFLTYFQNEAQLEKSRLLSDRFSAERPKGSFSTLEIQRTEQGDSAMYLCASSLAGTSDGYTFGSGTRLTVV.

The rearrangement joins TRBV11-2 to TRBJ2-2; 9 bases are shared with TRBD1. The CDR3 runs to 18 residues. Germline CDR1 and CDR2: SGHAT and FQNNGV. Unmatched junction bases numbered 10, after V lost 5 bases and J lost 0 bases. CDR3 nucleotide sequence: TGTGCCAGCAGCCGCCGCCGGACAGGGGCAACGAACACCGGGGAGCTGTTTTTT. Amino acid sequence: CASSRRRTGATNTGELFF.